These 15 T cell receptor beta chains were all obtained from the same sample, sequenced in a study of OX40 agonist ivuxolimab in advanced cancers. Using immunoSEQ multiplex PCR, the repertoire was profiled, and TCRdb retains in-frame clones only, with some absent. The sample includes about 79,000 clones, roughly 94% of them seen just once. Sequences were derived from CD4+ or CD8+ T cells sorted from blood, sampled in a trial of the OX40 agonist ivuxolimab. The receptors originated from an adult with an advanced solid tumor such as melanoma, head and neck, liver or kidney cancer.

This clone was detected only a few times. J is TRBJ1-2 and V is TRBV30; a possible D gene is TRBD1 (5 bases). Trimming removed 3 bases from V and 3 bases from J, with 8 bases in between. The CDR3 has 12 amino acids. Germline V CDR1 and CDR2: GTSNPN, SVGIG (reference sequence). The CDR3 region is CAWSPTDYGYTF. The CDR3 coding sequence is TGTGCCTGGAGCCCGACAGACTATGGCTACACCTTC.

This rearrangement joins TRBV11-2 to TRBJ2-7; D possibly corresponds to TRBD1 (6 bases). V lost 4 bases to trimming and J lost 4 bases, with 8 bases between them. Germline V gives CDR1 SGHAT, CDR2 FQNNGV. There are 12 residues in the CDR3. The CDR3 DNA is TGTGCCAGCAGCTCCCAGGGGTACGAGCAGTACTTC. This sequence encodes CASSSQGYEQYF.

This chain uses TRBV7-3 with TRBJ2-7; 9 bases align to TRBD2. After removal of 1 base from V and 6 bases from J, the junction contained 10 bases not matched to a gene. The CDR3 totals 16 residues. The germline gives CDR1 SGHTA, CDR2 FQGTGA. The CDR3 DNA sequence: TGTGCCAGCAGCTTAATTGGCGGGAGGGCCTTGACCGAGCAGTACTTC. Its translation is CASSLIGGRALTEQYF.

V is TRBV28 and J is TRBJ2-1; maybe TRBD2 (5 bases). The CDR3 is 13 amino acids. V lost 2 bases to trimming and J lost 5 bases, with 7 bases between them. Germline CDR1 MDHEN, CDR2 SYDVKM. Here the CDR3 reads CASSLREHNEQFF. The CDR3 DNA sequence: TGTGCCAGCAGTTTACGGGAACACAATGAGCAGTTCTTC.

The chain links TRBV29-1 to TRBJ2-7; maybe TRBD1 (6 bases). The CDR3 sequence is 12 residues long. In germline, CDR1 is SQVTM, CDR2 ANQGSEA. The V end was cut by 4 bases, the J end by 9 bases, with 16 bases between. CDR3 sequence: CSVVRGGPGQYF. CDR3 nucleotides: TGCAGCGTTGTCCGAGGGGGTCCGGGGCAGTACTTC.

This rearrangement joins TRBV7-9 to TRBJ1-5, with TRBD1 matching over 8 bases. The CDR3 is made up of 16 amino acids. V was pared by 1 base and J by 5 bases, with 7 bases of the junction left unmatched. The germline V gene has CDR1 SEHNR and CDR2 FQNEAQ (reference sequence). CDR3 sequence reads: CASSLGGQGAHQPQHF. In DNA, the CDR3 is TGTGCCAGCAGCTTAGGCGGCCAGGGGGCGCATCAGCCCCAGCATTTT.

The CDR3 protein is CASSGDRGLGNIQYF. The CDR3 DNA reads as TGCGCCAGCAGCGGGGACAGGGGGCTTGGGAACATTCAGTACTTC. The chain is built from TRBV5-1 and TRBJ2-4; 12 bases map to TRBD1. The ends lost 4 bases at V and 7 bases at J; junction bases unmatched: 6. Germline-derived CDR1 and CDR2 are SGHRS and YFSETQ. CDR3 size: 15 residues. Together with reference TRBV5-1 and TRBJ2-4, the CDR3 gives the full variable domain: KAGVTQTPRYLIKTRGQQVTLSCSPISGHRSVSWYQQTPGQGLQFLFEYFSETQRNKGNFPGRFSGRQFSNSRSEMNVSTLELGDSALYLCASSGDRGLGNIQYFGAGTRLSVL.

This clone was seen once. This chain links TRBV19 with TRBJ2-7; no definite D call. Trimming removed 3 bases from V and 5 bases from J, with 17 bases in between. Looked up from germline, CDR1 is LNHDA and CDR2 is SQIVND (reference sequence). The CDR3 sequence is 15 residues long. For the CDR3, the DNA is TGTGCCAGTAGTATCCACCCATCATCCACAAACGAGCAGTACTTC. This sequence encodes CASSIHPSSTNEQYF.

The chain uses TRBV7-2 and TRBJ1-5; 7 nucleotides align to TRBD1. Unmatched junction bases numbered 3, after V lost 4 bases and J lost 3 bases. The CDR3 has 14 residues. Germline CDR1 reads SGHTA; CDR2 reads FQGNSA. DNA for the CDR3: TGTGCCAGCAGCTCTGGACAGGACAATCAGCCCCAGCATTTT. It translates to CASSSGQDNQPQHF.

This clone showed up just a few times. This sequence joins TRBV4-1 and TRBJ1-2, with no clear D. The V gene lost 0 bases and the J gene lost 5 bases, with 7 bases spanning the gap. The length of the CDR3 is 13 residues. Germline lookup yields CDR1 MGHRA and CDR2 YSYEKL. The CDR3 DNA follows: TGCGCCAGCAGCCAAGAGAATCAGTATGGCTACACCTTC. Amino acid sequence: CASSQENQYGYTF.

The V gene is TRBV5-8, the J gene TRBJ1-2; D gene ambiguous. Trimming pared 4 bases from V and 2 bases from J, leaving 15 bases between. CDR3 size: 15 residues. The V gene's germline CDR1 is SGHTS and CDR2 YDEGEE. CDR3 coding DNA: TGTGCCAGCAGCCCTTTTAAGCCCCCAAACTATGGCTACACCTTC. Its translation is CASSPFKPPNYGYTF.

The rearrangement uses TRBV19 and TRBJ2-2; D might be TRBD1 (6 bases). This CDR3 region has 15 residues. Looked up from germline, CDR1 is LNHDA and CDR2 is SQIVND (reference sequence). The V end lost 0 bases, the J end lost 6 bases, and 11 bases lay between the germline ends. The CDR3 is CASSIETGLAGELFF. As DNA, the CDR3 is TGTGCCAGTAGTATAGAGACAGGCCTTGCCGGGGAGCTGTTTTTT. Complete variable domain (other parts from reference TRBV19 and TRBJ2-2): DGGITQSPKYLFRKEGQNVTLSCEQNLNHDAMYWYRQDPGQGLRLIYYSQIVNDFQKGDIAEGYSVSREKKESFPLTVTSAQKNPTAFYLCASSIETGLAGELFFGEGSRLTVL.

V usage is TRBV10-3 and J usage is TRBJ2-3; 12 bases match TRBD1. This CDR3 spans 17 amino acids. Trimming cost V 10 bases and J 4 bases; bases outside gene matches: 15. Germline-derived CDR1 and CDR2 are ENHRY and SYGVKD. The CDR3 DNA reads as TGTGCCACCGGGACCATTCCGGGACAGGGGGCCGCAGATACGCAGTATTTT. Translation gives CATGTIPGQGAADTQYF.

The chain couples TRBV28 to TRBJ1-2; D gene uncertain. Trimming took off 5 bases at V and 7 bases at J, with 11 bases between the two ends. The CDR3 sequence is 12 residues long. Per the germline V gene, CDR1 is MDHEN and CDR2 is SYDVKM. In DNA, the CDR3 is TGTGCCAGCAGTCCCCCCCCTGGTGGCTACACCTTC. Protein product: CASSPPPGGYTF.

This sequence joins TRBV7-6 and TRBJ2-5; 8 bases are a match to TRBD2. Germline V CDR1 and CDR2: SGHVS, FNYEAQ. This CDR3 contains 19 residues. Germline trimming cut 5 bases from V and 0 bases from J; bases unmatched to any gene: 17. This CDR3 reads CASSGGGRGALPYQETQYF. In nucleotides, the CDR3 is TGTGCCAGCAGCGGAGGAGGGCGGGGGGCCCTCCCGTACCAAGAGACCCAGTACTTC.